These T cell receptor beta chains were read from a single sample in a study of human T cells and chemical hapten exposure. MiXCR, applied by TCRdb to the RACE reads, yields one record per CDR3 protein. In the table there are some 50,000 distinct CDR3 sequences, approximately 9.3% of which are singletons. Sequenced material: whole blood, taken in connection with sensitization to the hapten diphenylcyclopropenone (DPC). These receptors all stem from a woman aged 40 to 50 with alopecia areata. Some clones in this sample may be carry-over from other donors' samples. Both conserved end residues are part of each CDR3. The order of the fields is clone size, V gene, J gene, D gene, CDR3 DNA, CDR3 protein. D genes are given only for firm matches. Size is stated for part of the rows, as once, few or many counts, or as a class when the clone is expanded.

clone size: many; V gene: TRBV5-6; J gene: TRBJ2-7; D gene: .; CDR3 DNA: TGTGCCAGCAGCTTTCCTCCGGCAGGCTCCTCCTACGAGCAGTACTTC; CDR3 protein: CASSFPPAGSSYEQYF
clone size: many; V gene: TRBV5-4; J gene: TRBJ1-1; D gene: TRBD1; CDR3 DNA: TGTGCCAGCAACTTGGGGGACAGGAACACTGAAGCTTTCTTT; CDR3 protein: CASNLGDRNTEAFF
clone size: many; V gene: TRBV12-5; J gene: TRBJ1-5; D gene: .; CDR3 DNA: TGTGCTAGTGGTTTACAGGGTTTGAATCAGCCCCAGCATTTT; CDR3 protein: CASGLQGLNQPQHF
clone size: few; V gene: TRBV5-1; J gene: TRBJ2-2; D gene: .; CDR3 DNA: TGCGCCAGCAGCTTAAGGGATCATCCCGGGGAGCTGTTTTTT; CDR3 protein: CASSLRDHPGELFF
clone size: many; V gene: TRBV12-3/TRBV12-4; J gene: TRBJ2-3; D gene: .; CDR3 DNA: TGTGCCAGCAGTTTCGGTCCAGATACGCAGTATTTT; CDR3 protein: CASSFGPDTQYF
clone size: many; V gene: TRBV7-9; J gene: TRBJ1-3; D gene: .; CDR3 DNA: TGTGCCAGCAGCTTAGCCGAGGCCACTGGAAACACCATATATTTT; CDR3 protein: CASSLAEATGNTIYF
clone size: many; V gene: TRBV7-6; J gene: TRBJ2-5; D gene: .; CDR3 DNA: TGTGCCAGCAGCCCAGGACAGAACCCTCCGGGGGAGACCCAGTACTTC; CDR3 protein: CASSPGQNPPGETQYF
clone size: many; V gene: TRBV7-2; J gene: TRBJ2-4; D gene: .; CDR3 DNA: TGTGCCAGCAGCTTAACGGTTACTCCAAACATTCAGTACTTC; CDR3 protein: CASSLTVTPNIQYF
clone size: many; V gene: TRBV9; J gene: TRBJ1-4; D gene: .; CDR3 DNA: TGTGCCAGCAGCCCGACAGGTGATTCGAGTGAAAAACTGTTTTTT; CDR3 protein: CASSPTGDSSEKLFF
clone size: few; V gene: TRBV29-1; J gene: TRBJ2-7; D gene: TRBD1; CDR3 DNA: TGCAGCGTAGTTGGACAGGCGACCTACGAGCAGTACTTC; CDR3 protein: CSVVGQATYEQYF
clone size: many; V gene: TRBV12-3/TRBV12-4; J gene: TRBJ2-7; D gene: .; CDR3 DNA: TGTGCCAGCAGTTCCGGGCCCACCTACGAGCAGTACTTC; CDR3 protein: CASSSGPTYEQYF
clone size: many; V gene: TRBV20-1; J gene: TRBJ1-1; D gene: TRBD1; CDR3 DNA: TGCAGTGCCCAGGACAGGGGAATTGAAGCTTTCTTT; CDR3 protein: CSAQDRGIEAFF
clone size: many; V gene: TRBV5-1; J gene: TRBJ2-3; D gene: TRBD2; CDR3 DNA: TGCGCCAGCAGCCCGAGCGGGGGGCCGGCAGATACGCAGTATTTT; CDR3 protein: CASSPSGGPADTQYF
clone size: many; V gene: TRBV7-3; J gene: TRBJ1-1; D gene: .; CDR3 DNA: TGTGCCAGCAGCCCTACCTCCAGGATGGCTGAAGCTTTCTTT; CDR3 protein: CASSPTSRMAEAFF
clone size: .; V gene: TRBV29-1; J gene: TRBJ2-5; D gene: TRBD1; CDR3 DNA: TGCAGCGTTGAAAGTCAGGGGGCCGAAGAGACCCAGTACTTC; CDR3 protein: CSVESQGAEETQYF
clone size: .; V gene: TRBV13; J gene: TRBJ1-2; D gene: TRBD1; CDR3 DNA: TGTGCCAGCAGCTTAGTGGGACAGGGGGCAAATGGCTACACCTTC; CDR3 protein: CASSLVGQGANGYTF
clone size: many; V gene: TRBV7-9; J gene: TRBJ2-7; D gene: .; CDR3 DNA: TGTGCCAGCAGCTTAAGGAGGGGGCAAAAAGCTTACGAGCAGTACTTC; CDR3 protein: CASSLRRGQKAYEQYF
clone size: few; V gene: TRBV7-9; J gene: TRBJ1-1; D gene: TRBD1; CDR3 DNA: TGTGCCAGCAGCCCCGGGGACAGCCTGTTTGAAGCTTTCTTT; CDR3 protein: CASSPGDSLFEAFF
clone size: many; V gene: TRBV6-4; J gene: TRBJ2-3; D gene: TRBD2; CDR3 DNA: TGTGCCAGCAGTGATACTAGCGGGAACACAGATACGCAGTATTTT; CDR3 protein: CASSDTSGNTDTQYF
clone size: .; V gene: TRBV3-1; J gene: TRBJ2-7; D gene: TRBD1; CDR3 DNA: TGTGCCAGCAGCCATGCCGACAGGGTACCCTACGAGCAGTACTTC; CDR3 protein: CASSHADRVPYEQYF
clone size: .; V gene: TRBV12-3/TRBV12-4; J gene: TRBJ2-3; D gene: .; CDR3 DNA: TGTGCCAGCAGCCCCCTTTCACGGAGGGATCGCACAGATACGCAGTATTTT; CDR3 protein: CASSPLSRRDRTDTQYF
clone size: many; V gene: TRBV9; J gene: TRBJ2-2; D gene: TRBD2; CDR3 DNA: TGTGCCAGCAGCGCACAAACAGGGACTAGCGGGACGAACACCGGGGAGCTGTTTTTT; CDR3 protein: CASSAQTGTSGTNTGELFF
clone size: .; V gene: TRBV13; J gene: TRBJ2-7; D gene: .; CDR3 DNA: TGTGCCAGCAGCCCCGGCCTGGGAGGGGGCGCTTCTTACGAGCAGTACTTC; CDR3 protein: CASSPGLGGGASYEQYF
clone size: many; V gene: TRBV11-2; J gene: TRBJ2-6; D gene: TRBD2; CDR3 DNA: TGTGCCAGCAGCCCACCGGGGCGCGGGGGGGTCTCTGGGGCCAACGTCCTGACTTTC; CDR3 protein: CASSPPGRGGVSGANVLTF
clone size: .; V gene: TRBV12-3/TRBV12-4; J gene: TRBJ1-5; D gene: .; CDR3 DNA: TGTGCCAGCAGTCACAGGGATAGCAATCAGCCCCAGCATTTT; CDR3 protein: CASSHRDSNQPQHF
clone size: .; V gene: TRBV20-1; J gene: TRBJ1-1; D gene: .; CDR3 DNA: TGCAGTGCTAGAGGATCGGGGGAAACTGAAGCTTTCTTT; CDR3 protein: CSARGSGETEAFF
clone size: many; V gene: TRBV12-3/TRBV12-4; J gene: TRBJ2-1; D gene: .; CDR3 DNA: TGTGCCAGCAGTTTGAAGGGTTGGAATGAGCAGTTCTTC; CDR3 protein: CASSLKGWNEQFF
clone size: .; V gene: TRBV15; J gene: TRBJ2-5; D gene: .; CDR3 DNA: TGTGCCACCAGCAGAGAAAGTAATAGGGCAGAGACCCAGTACTTC; CDR3 protein: CATSRESNRAETQYF
clone size: many; V gene: TRBV18; J gene: TRBJ1-6; D gene: .; CDR3 DNA: TGTGCCAGCTCACCACACGGTTCACCCCTCCACTTT; CDR3 protein: CASSPHGSPLHF
clone size: many; V gene: TRBV5-1; J gene: TRBJ1-1; D gene: .; CDR3 DNA: TGCGCCAGCAGCTTTGAGGGGCTGCCTGAAGCTTTCTTT; CDR3 protein: CASSFEGLPEAFF
clone size: few; V gene: TRBV4-3; J gene: TRBJ1-6; D gene: .; CDR3 DNA: TGCGCCAGCAGCCAAGATCTCCAGCGGGGCAATGTTTATGGTTCACCCCTCCACTTT; CDR3 protein: CASSQDLQRGNVYGSPLHF
clone size: few; V gene: TRBV20-1; J gene: TRBJ1-5; D gene: .; CDR3 DNA: TGCAGTGCTAGGGCTATGCAGCCCCAGCATTTT; CDR3 protein: CSARAMQPQHF
clone size: .; V gene: TRBV19; J gene: TRBJ2-3; D gene: .; CDR3 DNA: TGTGCCAGTAGTGCGGGAAGGGGCACAGATACGCAGTATTTT; CDR3 protein: CASSAGRGTDTQYF
clone size: few; V gene: TRBV5-1; J gene: TRBJ1-1; D gene: .; CDR3 DNA: TGCGCCAGCTCTCTGCGGTGGGTGAACACTGAAGCTTTCTTT; CDR3 protein: CASSLRWVNTEAFF
clone size: .; V gene: TRBV3-1; J gene: TRBJ1-4; D gene: TRBD1; CDR3 DNA: TGTGCCAGCAGCCGGGGACAGGCCTCTAATGAAAAACTGTTTTTT; CDR3 protein: CASSRGQASNEKLFF